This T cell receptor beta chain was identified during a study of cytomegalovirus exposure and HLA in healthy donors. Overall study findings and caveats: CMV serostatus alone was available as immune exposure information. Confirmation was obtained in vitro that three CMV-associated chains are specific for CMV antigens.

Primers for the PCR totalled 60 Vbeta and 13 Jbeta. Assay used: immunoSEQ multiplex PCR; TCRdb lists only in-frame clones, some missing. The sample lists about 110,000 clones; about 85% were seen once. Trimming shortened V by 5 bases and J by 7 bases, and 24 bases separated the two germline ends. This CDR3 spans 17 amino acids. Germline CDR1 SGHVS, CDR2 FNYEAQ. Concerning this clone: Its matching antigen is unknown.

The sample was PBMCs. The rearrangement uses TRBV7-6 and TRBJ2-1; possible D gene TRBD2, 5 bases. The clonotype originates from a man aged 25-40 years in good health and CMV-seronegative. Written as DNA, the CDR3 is TGTGCCAGCAGCCTCGATCACCCCGGGGTACAAAGGAATGAGCAGTTCTTC. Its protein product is CASSLDHPGVQRNEQFF.